The 27 T cell receptor beta chains listed next were all sequenced from one sample in a study of pediatric ulcerative colitis. During colonoscopy, one to two rectal pinch biopsies were collected. Method: immunoSEQ multiplex PCR; TCRdb's copy keeps in-frame clones and lacks some. This sample has tens of thousands of clones, with roughly four fifths found just once. The sample comprised gut tissue. The receptors stem from a boy between 10 and 17 years old with severe ulcerative colitis.

This rearrangement joins TRBV19 to TRBJ1-1; TRBD1 is a possible D gene (5 bases). This CDR3 spans 16 amino acids. The germline gives CDR1 LNHDA, CDR2 SQIVND (reference sequence). V gave up 7 bases and J gave up 0 bases, with 18 bases separating them. CDR3 sequence reads: CASKSHQGLMNTEAFF. The CDR3 nucleotides read TGTGCCAGTAAGAGTCACCAGGGACTTATGAACACTGAAGCTTTCTTT.

The rearrangement links TRBV28 to TRBJ1-2; TRBD1 matches 9 bases. Per germline, CDR1 MDHEN and CDR2 SYDVKM. The length of the CDR3 is 12 residues. V lost 6 bases and J lost 8; bases outside the gene matches: 4. CDR3 in amino acids: CASRTGTGGYTF. The CDR3 coding sequence is TGTGCCAGCAGGACCGGGACAGGGGGCTACACCTTC.

The J gene is TRBJ2-5, the V gene TRBV5-6; D call uncertain. The CDR3 covers 12 residues. Germline values: CDR1 SGHDT, CDR2 YYEEEE. V gave up 2 bases and J gave up 5 bases, with 7 bases separating them. CDR3 in amino acids: CASSLNLETQYF. The CDR3 region has the DNA TGTGCCAGCAGCTTAAACTTGGAGACCCAGTACTTC.

The J gene is TRBJ2-5, the V gene TRBV4-2; 9 bases are a match to TRBD2. With 1 base clipped from V and 1 base from J, the junction kept 16 bases outside the gene matches. The CDR3 extends over 20 amino acids. Germline CDR1 LGHNA, CDR2 YNFKEQ. The CDR3 bases are TGTGCCAGCAGCCAAGGGGATTATCAAGGGCGGGGGGGCCCCCAAGAGACCCAGTACTTC. It yields the protein CASSQGDYQGRGGPQETQYF.

This chain links TRBV27 with TRBJ1-1; D is uncertain. This CDR3 spans 12 amino acids. Germline CDR1 and CDR2: MNHEY and SMNVEV (reference sequence). The V end was cut by 7 bases, the J end by 8 bases, with 14 bases between. The CDR3 region is CASKGQNGEAFF. For the CDR3, the DNA is TGTGCCAGCAAGGGTCAAAACGGAGAAGCTTTCTTT.

The chain combines TRBV25-1 with TRBJ2-6; D is possibly TRBD1 (6 bases). This CDR3 contains 17 residues. CDR1 and CDR2 from the germline V gene are MGHDK and SYGVNS. V gave up 4 bases and J gave up 0 bases, with 13 bases separating them. The CDR3 DNA is TGTGCCAGCAGTGGTACCCCAGGGGTCTCTGGGGCCAACGTCCTGACTTTC. Residues: CASSGTPGVSGANVLTF.

The chain joins TRBV7-3 to TRBJ2-3, with D possibly being TRBD2 (5 bases). The CDR3 consists of 15 residues. Germline V gene data show CDR1 as SGHTA and CDR2 as FQGTGA. V was shortened by 6 bases and J by 0 bases, with 13 bases between the two germline ends. This CDR3 is CASSREGRSTDTQYF. In DNA form, the CDR3 reads TGTGCCAGCAGTCGGGAAGGCAGAAGCACAGATACGCAGTATTTT.

V and J are TRBV19 and TRBJ1-1; D gene ambiguous. Trimming cost V 2 bases and J 3 bases, with 7 bases left between them. The CDR3 runs to 13 residues. Germline loops: CDR1 LNHDA, CDR2 SQIVND (reference sequence). This CDR3 reads CASSIQEYTEAFF. The CDR3 DNA is TGTGCCAGTAGTATACAGGAATACACTGAAGCTTTCTTT.

The CDR3 DNA is TGCGCCAGCTCTGGCTTCGGGCGCGGCTACACCTTC. It codes for CASSGFGRGYTF. The rearrangement uses TRBV4-1 and TRBJ1-2; D call uncertain. The length of the CDR3 is 12 residues. CDR1 is MGHRA and CDR2 is YSYEKL in the germline V gene. V dropped 8 bases and J dropped 8 bases, with 15 bases sitting between them.

The chain recombines TRBV6-4 with TRBJ1-4; the D is unclear. Trimming took off 2 bases at V and 10 bases at J, with 8 bases between the two ends. The CDR3 spans 12 residues. Germline lookup yields CDR1 MRHNA and CDR2 SNTAGT. In DNA form, the CDR3 reads TGTGCCAGCAGTGACAGGGTGGGAAAACTGTTTTTT. It specifies CASSDRVGKLFF.

The gene calls are TRBV7-8 and TRBJ2-7; 9 positions match TRBD2. Germline assignment: CDR1 SGHVS and CDR2 FQNEAQ. Losses at the gene ends were 6 bases for V and 3 bases for J; bases not matched to a gene: 3. CDR3 length equals 13 residues. The CDR3 region has the DNA TGTGCCAGCAGGGTTAGCGGGGGCTACGAGCAGTACTTC. Translation: CASRVSGGYEQYF.

CDR3 residues: CASSIGLGLPEQYF. CDR3 in DNA: TGTGCCAGTAGTATAGGGCTGGGACTCCCTGAGCAGTACTTC. The genes are TRBV19 and TRBJ2-7; TRBD2 might be the D (6 bases). The germline V gene has CDR1 LNHDA and CDR2 SQIVND (reference sequence). CDR3 size: 14 residues. Trimming stripped 1 base from V and 7 bases from J, with 14 bases between.

The V call is TRBV4-1, the J call TRBJ2-1; no clear D. Germline CDR1 is MGHRA and CDR2 is YSYEKL. The ends were cut back, 1 base at V and 5 bases at J, with 12 bases in the middle. The CDR3 contains 15 residues. CDR3: CASSQGILGHNEQFF. As DNA, the CDR3 is TGCGCCAGCAGCCAAGGAATATTAGGTCACAATGAGCAGTTCTTC.

CDR3 amino acids: CASSLEDGASNQPQHF. The CDR3 bases are TGTGCCAGCAGCTTAGAGGATGGGGCCAGCAATCAGCCCCAGCATTTT. The chain has TRBV7-9 and TRBJ1-5; D is perhaps TRBD1 (5 bases). V gave up 1 base and J gave up 1 base, with 11 bases separating them. The CDR3 length is 16 residues. Germline V gene lookup returns CDR1 SEHNR and CDR2 FQNEAQ (reference sequence).

This sequence joins TRBV7-9 and TRBJ2-5; 8 nucleotides align to TRBD2. Germline CDR1 reads SEHNR; CDR2 reads FQNEAQ (reference sequence). CDR3 length equals 17 residues. After removal of 3 bases from V and 2 bases from J, the junction contained 11 bases not matched to a gene. CDR3 amino acids: CASSFTRGGERQETQYF. The CDR3 nucleotides read TGTGCCAGCAGCTTTACTCGGGGGGGAGAACGTCAAGAGACCCAGTACTTC.

In its sample, this clone was seen once. This chain links TRBV29-1 with TRBJ2-2; TRBD2 might be the D (5 bases). Per the germline V gene, CDR1 is SQVTM and CDR2 is ANQGSEA. V dropped 3 bases and J dropped 4 bases, with 12 bases sitting between them. The CDR3 is made up of 14 amino acids. This chain's CDR3 is CSVDEGRGTGELFF. The CDR3 nucleotides are TGCAGCGTTGATGAGGGTCGAGGCACCGGGGAGCTGTTTTTT.

This clone was observed a single time. The J gene is TRBJ1-5, the V gene TRBV29-1; perhaps TRBD1 as D (6 bases). V was clipped by 4 bases and J by 4 bases, with 11 bases between them. The CDR3 totals 13 residues. The germline V gene encodes CDR1 SQVTM and CDR2 ANQGSEA. CDR3 bases: TGCAGCGTTGTTGAAGGGGGGAATCAGCCCCAGCATTTT. Protein product: CSVVEGGNQPQHF.

The table lists this clone with a few counts. The CDR3 DNA follows: TGTGCCAGCAGCTTTGAGTACGGAGGCAATCAGCCCCAGCATTTT. Translated, it gives CASSFEYGGNQPQHF. V and J are TRBV7-6 and TRBJ1-5, with D unclear. V lost 3 bases, J lost 2 bases, and 11 bases lay in between. Germline CDR1 and CDR2: SGHVS and FNYEAQ. The CDR3 is made up of 15 amino acids.

This chain connects TRBV29-1 to TRBJ2-7, with D perhaps matching TRBD2 (6 bases). V was pared by 5 bases and J by 3 bases, with 17 bases between. The CDR3 covers 14 residues. From germline, CDR1 is SQVTM and CDR2 ANQGSEA. The CDR3 nucleotides read TGCAGCGTTCAGACCGGGACTTCAAACTACGAGCAGTACTTC. The encoded protein is CSVQTGTSNYEQYF.

This clone has just a few counts. The gene calls are TRBV7-2 and TRBJ1-5; D ambiguous. Trimming shortened V by 2 bases and J by 4 bases, and 12 bases separated the two germline ends. This CDR3 has 15 residues. The germline gives CDR1 SGHTA, CDR2 FQGNSA. This CDR3 reads CASSLYADGNQPQHF. CDR3 sequence (DNA): TGTGCCAGCAGCTTATACGCGGACGGGAATCAGCCCCAGCATTTT.

V and J are TRBV18 and TRBJ1-2; no reliable D call. Germline CDR1 reads KGHSH; CDR2 reads LQKENI. V gave up 6 bases and J gave up 5 bases, with 13 bases separating them. CDR3 size: 13 residues. DNA of the CDR3: TGTGCCAGCTCCCCGGAGATTCTTTATGGCTACACCTTC. This sequence encodes CASSPEILYGYTF.

There are a few counts of this clone. The rearrangement joins TRBV9 to TRBJ2-1, with 8 positions matching TRBD2. This CDR3 has 15 amino acids. J lost 6 bases, V lost 0 bases, and 5 bases had no gene match. CDR1 is SGDLS, CDR2 YYNGEE, per germline. The CDR3 bases are TGTGCCAGCAGCGTAGCCGGGACTAGTAGCAATGAGCAGTTCTTC. Encoded protein: CASSVAGTSSNEQFF.

V and J are TRBV6-5 and TRBJ1-1; no reliable D call. CDR1 is MNHEY, CDR2 SVGAGI, per germline. CDR3 length: 11 residues. Between the trimmed V and J ends, which lost 6 bases and 2 bases, there was a span of 4 bases. The CDR3 DNA reads as TGTGCCAGCAGGGGAAACACTGAAGCTTTCTTT. Translated, it gives CASRGNTEAFF.

The rearrangement links TRBV9 to TRBJ1-3; perhaps TRBD1 as D (5 bases). CDR3 length equals 18 residues. Germline assignment: CDR1 SGDLS and CDR2 YYNGEE. With 4 bases removed from V and 1 base from J, the gap between germline ends came to 21 bases. In DNA, the CDR3 is TGTGCCAGCAGCACCCGCTCGGGGGAGTTATTATCTGGAAACACCATATATTTT. Its protein product is CASSTRSGELLSGNTIYF.

A note on this clone: Distinct nucleotide sequences in the sample also encode this CDR3. This chain uses TRBV6-5 with TRBJ2-7; D might be TRBD1 (5 bases). Between the trimmed V and J ends, which lost 6 bases and 3 bases, there was a span of 6 bases. This CDR3 contains 11 residues. Germline V gene lookup returns CDR1 MNHEY and CDR2 SVGAGI. In DNA form, the CDR3 reads TGTGCCAGCAGGCAGGGCTACGAGCAGTACTTC. Amino acids: CASRQGYEQYF.

J is TRBJ2-3 and V is TRBV29-1; D not certain. V was shortened by 0 bases and J by 2 bases, with 6 bases between the two germline ends. There are 13 residues in the CDR3. CDR1 and CDR2 from the germline V gene are SQVTM and ANQGSEA. Written as DNA, the CDR3 is TGCAGCGTTGAAGACCTAGACACAGATACGCAGTATTTT. Encoded protein: CSVEDLDTDTQYF.

The chain has TRBV6-6 and TRBJ1-1; maybe TRBD1 (6 bases). Germline values: CDR1 MNHNY, CDR2 SVGAGI (reference sequence). V was shortened by 5 bases and J by 4 bases, with 11 bases between the two germline ends. CDR3 length equals 13 residues. In nucleotides, the CDR3 is TGTGCCAGCAGTCCTCAGGGGAGCACTGAAGCTTTCTTT. This encodes CASSPQGSTEAFF.